The present TCR beta chain was sequenced within a study of human T cells and chemical hapten exposure. The wider study: The use of 2% DPC on approximately 2 cm by approximately 2 cm of upper inner arm skin constituted sensitization. A patient group, mainly female, showed alopecia areata, totalis or universalis. All through the approximately 26-week study, the scalp of each patient received diphenylcyclopropenone doses weekly.

Time point here: patch test 1, 2 weeks after DPC sensitization. The treatment is: therapeutic diphenylcyclopropenone sensitization with weekly scalp DPC. The CDR3 is 15 amino acids. Trimming cost V 3 bases and J 3 bases, with 11 bases left between them. Germline V CDR1 and CDR2: SNHLY, FYNNEI. Notes on the study in general: Compared with pre-sensitization or healthy control sets, expanded TCRs clustered more.

A note on this clonotype: The antigen remains undetermined.

TCRdb reprocessed the RACE reads via MiXCR and lists one record per CDR3 protein. The sample consists of around 340,000 distinct CDR3 sequences, around 7% of them appearing once. The chain uses TRBV2 and TRBJ1-4; D gene ambiguous. Material: whole blood, obtained in connection with sensitization to the hapten diphenylcyclopropenone (DPC). This sequence originates from a woman aged 18-30 years with alopecia areata. Some clones in this sample may be carry-over from other donors' samples. CDR3 in amino acids: CASSEISIANEKLFF. For the CDR3, the DNA is TGTGCCAGCAGTGAGATTTCAATTGCTAATGAAAAACTGTTTTTT.